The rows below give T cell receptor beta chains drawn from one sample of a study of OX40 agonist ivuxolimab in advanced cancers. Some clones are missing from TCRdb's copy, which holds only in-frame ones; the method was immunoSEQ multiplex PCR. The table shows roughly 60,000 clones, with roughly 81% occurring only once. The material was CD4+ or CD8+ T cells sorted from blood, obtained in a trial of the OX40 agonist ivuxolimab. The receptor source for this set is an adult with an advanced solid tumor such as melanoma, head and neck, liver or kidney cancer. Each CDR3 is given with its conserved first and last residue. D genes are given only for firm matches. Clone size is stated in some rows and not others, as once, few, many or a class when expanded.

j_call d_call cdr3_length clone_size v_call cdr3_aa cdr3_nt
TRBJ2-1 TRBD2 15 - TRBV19 CASSKRTSGTLEQFF TGTGCCAGTAGTAAAAGGACTAGCGGGACACTTGAGCAGTTCTTC
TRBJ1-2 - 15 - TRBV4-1 CASSQPGTGYYGYTF TGCGCCAGCAGCCAACCCGGGACGGGATACTATGGCTACACCTTC
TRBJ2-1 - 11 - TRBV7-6 CASSQHNEQFF TGTGCCAGCAGCCAACACAATGAGCAGTTCTTC
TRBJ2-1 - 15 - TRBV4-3 CASSQGVILYNEQFF TGCGCCAGCAGCCAAGGAGTGATACTTTACAATGAGCAGTTCTTC
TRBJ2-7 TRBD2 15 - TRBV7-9 CASRIGGDGSYEQYF TGTGCCAGCCGTATTGGGGGGGACGGCTCCTACGAGCAGTACTTC
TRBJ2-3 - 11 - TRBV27 CARELTDTQYF TGTGCCAGGGAGCTAACAGATACGCAGTATTTT
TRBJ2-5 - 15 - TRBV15 CATSRVKAPGETQYF TGTGCCACCAGCAGAGTAAAGGCCCCGGGTGAGACCCAGTACTTC
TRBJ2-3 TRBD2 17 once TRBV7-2 CASSSEIAGGGADTQYF TGTGCCAGCAGCTCCGAAATAGCGGGAGGGGGGGCAGATACGCAGTATTTT
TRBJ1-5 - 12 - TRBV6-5 CASSSRGQPQHF TGTGCCAGCAGTTCAAGGGGTCAGCCCCAGCATTTT
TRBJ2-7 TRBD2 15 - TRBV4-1 CASSQGLARSYEQYF TGCGCCAGCAGCCAAGGACTAGCGAGATCCTACGAGCAGTACTTC
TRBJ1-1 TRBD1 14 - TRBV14 CASSRDRGYTEAFF TGTGCCAGCAGCCGGGACAGAGGGTACACTGAAGCTTTCTTT
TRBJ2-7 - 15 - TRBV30 CAWSENGGLFQEQYF TGTGCCTGGAGTGAGAACGGGGGCCTCTTCCAAGAGCAGTACTTC
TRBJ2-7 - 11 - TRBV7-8 CASSLNYEQYF TGTGCCAGCAGCCTCAACTACGAGCAGTACTTC
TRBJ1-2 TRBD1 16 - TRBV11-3 CASSLVVGGWEEGYTF TGTGCCAGCAGCTTAGTAGTAGGGGGCTGGGAAGAAGGCTACACCTTC
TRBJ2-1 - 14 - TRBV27 CASSPASVGNEQFF TGTGCCAGCAGTCCAGCTAGCGTTGGCAATGAGCAGTTCTTC
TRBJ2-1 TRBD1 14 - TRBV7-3 CASSRGQGQGEQFF TGTGCCAGCAGCCGAGGACAGGGGCAGGGTGAGCAGTTCTTC
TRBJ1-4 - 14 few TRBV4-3 CASSQETALEKLFF TGCGCCAGCAGCCAAGAGACAGCCCTTGAAAAACTGTTTTTT
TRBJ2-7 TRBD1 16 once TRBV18 CASSRRRDRVGYEQYF TGTGCCAGCTCTCGGCGCCGGGACAGGGTGGGCTACGAGCAGTACTTC
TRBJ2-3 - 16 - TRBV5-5 CASSFKLSDITDTQYF TGTGCCAGCAGCTTCAAATTGTCAGACATCACAGATACGCAGTATTTT
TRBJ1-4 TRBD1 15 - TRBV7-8 CASSLAIGQGQSVFF TGTGCCAGCAGCTTAGCGATAGGACAGGGACAATCGGTGTTTTTT
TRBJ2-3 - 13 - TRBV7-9 CASSPALRDTQYF TGTGCCAGCAGCCCAGCGCTGCGAGATACGCAGTATTTT
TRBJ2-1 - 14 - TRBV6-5 CASRRMAVDNEQFF TGTGCCAGCAGGCGGATGGCGGTTGACAATGAGCAGTTCTTC
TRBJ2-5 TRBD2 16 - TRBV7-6 CASSLRLAGEGETQYF TGTGCCAGCAGCCTAAGACTAGCGGGAGAAGGAGAGACCCAGTACTTC
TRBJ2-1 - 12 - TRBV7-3 CASSGALGEQFF TGTGCCAGCAGCGGCGCCTTAGGTGAGCAGTTCTTC
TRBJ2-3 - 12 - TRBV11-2 CASSPHSDTQYF TGTGCCAGCAGCCCCCATTCTGATACGCAGTATTTT
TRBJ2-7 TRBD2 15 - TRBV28 CASSLSPAGAYEQYF TGTGCCAGCAGTTTGTCTCCAGCGGGAGCCTACGAGCAGTACTTC
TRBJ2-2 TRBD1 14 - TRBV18 CASSPGQATGELFF TGTGCCAGCTCACCAGGACAGGCCACCGGGGAGCTGTTTTTT
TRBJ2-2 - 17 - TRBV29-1 CSARFPGHLTNTGELFF TGCAGCGCCCGTTTCCCGGGACATCTAACGAACACCGGGGAGCTGTTTTTT
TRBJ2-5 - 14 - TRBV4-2 CASSQDLHSGEQYF TGTGCCAGCAGCCAAGATCTCCACTCTGGAGAGCAGTACTTC
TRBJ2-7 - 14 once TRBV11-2 CASSQGANSYEQYF TGTGCCAGCAGCCAAGGGGCCAATTCCTACGAGCAGTACTTC
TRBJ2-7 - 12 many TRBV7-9 CASSSVKGEQYF TGTGCCAGCAGTTCCGTAAAGGGGGAGCAGTACTTC
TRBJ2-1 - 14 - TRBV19 CASAVGLANNEQFF TGTGCCAGTGCCGTTGGGTTAGCCAACAATGAGCAGTTCTTC
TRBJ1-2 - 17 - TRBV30 CAWSVRRDAVSNYGYTF TGTGCCTGGAGTGTACGGCGGGACGCCGTTTCGAACTATGGCTACACCTTC
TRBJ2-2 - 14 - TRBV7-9 CASSSTGWTGELFF TGTGCCAGCAGCTCGACAGGTTGGACCGGGGAGCTGTTTTTT
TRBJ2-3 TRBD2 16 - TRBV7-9 CASSLTSGTGGDTQYF TGTGCCAGCAGCTTAACTAGCGGGACAGGTGGAGATACGCAGTATTTT
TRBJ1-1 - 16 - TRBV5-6 CASSHPTIGVYGGAFF TGTGCCAGCAGCCATCCCACGATCGGGGTTTACGGGGGGGCTTTCTTT
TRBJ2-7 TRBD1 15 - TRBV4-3 CASSDSGTGVGEQYF TGCGCCAGCAGCGACTCCGGGACAGGGGTGGGCGAGCAGTACTTC
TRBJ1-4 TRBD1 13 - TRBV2 CASGTEVREKLFF TGTGCCAGTGGGACAGAAGTACGAGAAAAACTGTTTTTT
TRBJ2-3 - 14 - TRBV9 CASSVATWVDTQYF TGTGCCAGCAGCGTAGCTACGTGGGTGGATACGCAGTATTTT
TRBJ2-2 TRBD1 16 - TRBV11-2 CASSPRTGKNTGELFF TGTGCCAGCAGCCCCCGGACAGGGAAGAACACCGGGGAGCTGTTTTTT